The 14 T cell receptor beta chains below all came from one sample that was sequenced in a study of cytomegalovirus exposure and HLA in healthy donors (dated by TCRdb to about 2017). The library was produced with the immunoSEQ multiplex PCR assay. The multiplex PCR relied on a mix of 60 forward primers for TCR Vbeta segments and 13 reverse primers for TCR Jbeta segments. TCRdb took this table from immuneACCESS and kept in-frame rearrangements with V and J called. Such tables lack part of the clones; where checked against another copy, unresolved V genes explain under half of the gap, and the rest is unexplained. Within this sample are some 150,000 clones, with 76% of them counted one time only. In total, the top ten clones hold 0.75% to 0.8% of the sample. The sample comprised PBMCs. The receptors were gathered from a female donor in good health and CMV-seronegative.

The chain links TRBV19 to TRBJ1-4; possibly TRBD1 for D (6 bases). This CDR3 spans 17 amino acids. V was clipped by 4 bases and J by 0 bases, with 15 bases between them. Per germline, CDR1 LNHDA and CDR2 SQIVND (reference sequence). As DNA, the CDR3 is TGTGCCAGTAGTAAGTCCCGGACAGTTGCAACTAATGAAAAACTGTTTTTT. It specifies CASSKSRTVATNEKLFF.

This clone appeared a few times. The chain is built from TRBV7-7 and TRBJ2-1; 8 nucleotides match TRBD1. The V gene end was trimmed by 4 bases and the J gene end by 4 bases; junction bases not matched to a gene: 9. Germline V CDR1 and CDR2: SSHAT, FNYEAQ (reference sequence). CDR3 size: 16 residues. Here the CDR3 DNA reads TGTGCCAGCAGCTCCTACTCGGGACAGGCTTACAATGAGCAGTTCTTC. Translation: CASSSYSGQAYNEQFF.

This chain joins TRBV5-1 and TRBJ2-7; 8 bases map to TRBD1. The CDR3 loop spans 14 amino acids. CDR1 SGHRS and CDR2 YFSETQ come from the germline V gene. J was trimmed by 5 bases and V by 4 bases; bases with no gene match: 8. This CDR3 reads CASSSRTGIHEQYF. The CDR3 DNA reads as TGCGCCAGCAGCAGCCGGACAGGGATCCACGAGCAGTACTTC.

The CDR3 here is CASSGYSSSYEQYF. The DNA for the CDR3 is TGCGCCAGCAGTGGCTACTCTAGCTCCTACGAGCAGTACTTC. The V gene is TRBV10-2, the J gene TRBJ2-7; D gene ambiguous. Per the germline V gene, CDR1 is WSHSY and CDR2 is SAAADI. The V end was cut by 4 bases, the J end by 0 bases, with 10 bases between. The CDR3 runs 14 residues.

The rearrangement uses TRBV7-9 and TRBJ2-5, with 9 bases aligning to TRBD1. The CDR3 covers 16 residues. Unmatched junction bases numbered 7, after V lost 0 bases and J lost 5 bases. Germline V gene lookup returns CDR1 SEHNR and CDR2 FQNEAQ (reference sequence). The CDR3 is CASSLALGQGRETQYF. CDR3 coding DNA: TGTGCCAGCAGCTTAGCGCTGGGACAGGGTCGCGAGACCCAGTACTTC.

J is TRBJ2-1 and V is TRBV28; unclear D gene. Germline values: CDR1 MDHEN, CDR2 SYDVKM. The CDR3 length is 13 residues. Between the trimmed V and J ends, which lost 5 bases and 3 bases, there was a span of 8 bases. CDR3 nucleotide sequence: TGTGCCAGCAGTCGAGTTCTCTACAATGAGCAGTTCTTC. It encodes CASSRVLYNEQFF. Combining the CDR3 with reference TRBV28 and TRBJ2-1 gives the whole variable domain DVKVTQSSRYLVKRTGEKVFLECVQDMDHENMFWYRQDPGLGLRLIYFSYDVKMKEKGDIPEGYSVSREKKERFSLILESASTNQTSMYLCASSRVLYNEQFFGPGTRLTVL.

The CDR3 region has the DNA TGTGCCAGCAGTCAGGGGGATTCGGATCAGCCCCAGCATTTT. This translates into CASSQGDSDQPQHF. The rearrangement links TRBV25-1 to TRBJ1-5; 7 bases line up with TRBD1. This CDR3 spans 14 amino acids. Germline loops: CDR1 MGHDK, CDR2 SYGVNS. After removal of 5 bases from V and 5 bases from J, the junction contained 6 bases not matched to a gene.

J is TRBJ1-5 and V is TRBV21-1; the table's D call, TRBD1, was not checked against the DNA. TRBV21-1 is shown as a pseudogene. The CDR3 has 20 residues. The CDR3 DNA sequence: TGTGCCAGCAGCAAACTACTGGTAGGGCAGGGGGGCCCCAGCAATCAGCCCCAGCATTTT. Encoded protein: CASSKLLVGQGGPSNQPQHF.

This clone was counted between two and nine times. J is TRBJ1-1 and V is TRBV19; 10 bases map to TRBD1. CDR3 length equals 14 residues. In germline, CDR1 is LNHDA, CDR2 SQIVND (reference sequence). Trimming cost V 6 bases and J 4 bases; bases outside gene matches: 5. The CDR3 loop reads CASRGTGEGTEAFF. As DNA, the CDR3 is TGTGCCAGTAGAGGGACAGGGGAGGGCACTGAAGCTTTCTTT.

The chain is built from TRBV7-9 and TRBJ2-1; 14 bases match TRBD2. Germline assignment: CDR1 SEHNR and CDR2 FQNEAQ (reference sequence). The junction had 9 bases not matched to a gene; V was cut back by 5 bases and J by 3 bases. The CDR3 contains 18 residues. CDR3 DNA: TGTGCCAGCAGCCCGACTAGCGGGAGGGCTTTTCTCTACAATGAGCAGTTCTTC. It codes for CASSPTSGRAFLYNEQFF.

The rearrangement joins TRBV27 to TRBJ1-6; TRBD1 agrees at 8 bases. Germline loops: CDR1 MNHEY, CDR2 SMNVEV (reference sequence). V lost 5 bases, J lost 8 bases, and 5 bases stayed unmatched. The CDR3 sequence is 14 residues long. CDR3 bases: TGTGCCAGCAGTGGGACAGGCCCCTATTCACCCCTCCACTTT. This codes for CASSGTGPYSPLHF.

The chain recombines TRBV28 with TRBJ1-2, with D maybe TRBD1 (5 bases). Germline V CDR1 and CDR2: MDHEN, SYDVKM. With 11 bases removed from V and 4 bases from J, the gap between germline ends came to 14 bases. CDR3 length: 12 amino acids. In nucleotides, the CDR3 is TGTGCCGGCGCTGACAGATTCTATGGCTACACCTTC. Protein product: CAGADRFYGYTF.

The chain uses TRBV16 and TRBJ1-2; 7 nucleotides align to TRBD1. The CDR3 is made up of 15 amino acids. Germline loops: CDR1 KGHSY, CDR2 FQNENV. V was pared by 4 bases and J by 4 bases, with 9 bases of the junction left unmatched. CDR3 sequence reads: CASSPRDSLLYGYTF. The CDR3 region has the DNA TGTGCCAGCAGCCCCCGGGACAGTCTTCTCTATGGCTACACCTTC. The full variable domain, rest sourced from reference TRBV16 and TRBJ1-2, is GEEVAQTPKHLVRGEGQKAKLYCAPIKGHSYVFWYQQVLKNEFKFLISFQNENVFDETGMPKERFSAKCLPNSPCSLEIQATKLEDSAVYFCASSPRDSLLYGYTFGSGTRLTVV.

In the case of this clone: Relative to the germline gene, one junction end is altered; a read error may explain this. The chain employs TRBV19 and TRBJ2-6; maybe TRBD1 (5 bases). The CDR3 is 18 amino acids. Germline loops: CDR1 LNHDA, CDR2 SQIVND (reference sequence). Here the CDR3 reads CASSMLRQLQFRANGLTF. CDR3 nucleotide sequence: TGTGCCAGTAGTATGTTGAGACAGCTTCAGTTTAGGGCCAACGGCCTGACTTTC.